This T cell receptor beta chain originates from a study of T cells in Graves' hyperthyroidism and ophthalmopathy. Using RNA transcripts as the source, TCR beta CDR3 regions were amplified. Carried out on the TCR CDR3, a first-round RT-PCR used the HTBI primer set. In TCRdb, the multiplex PCR reads were re-called with MiXCR into one record per CDR3 protein. Altogether some 600,000 distinct CDR3 sequences are present, approximately 13% being singletons, with the ten largest covering 4.5% to 6%. In its sample, this clonotype was seen many times. Diagnoses rested on clinical symptoms, serum thyroxine and TRAb, thyroid ultrasound and orbital computed tomography. The CDR3 contains 12 residues. CDR1 and CDR2 from the germline V gene are LNHDA and SQIVND (reference sequence). V was shortened by 9 bases and J by 6 bases, with 12 bases between the two germline ends.

The chain links TRBV19 to TRBJ2-1; D is uncertain. The specimen sequenced was blood. The receptor was derived from a woman between 25 and 40 years old with Graves' hyperthyroidism that later progressed to Graves' ophthalmopathy. CDR3 bases: TGTGCCAGCAGCTCCGACTCCAATGAGCAGTTCTTC. Its protein is CASSSDSNEQFF. The whole variable domain, filled in from reference TRBV19 and TRBJ2-1, reads DGGITQSPKYLFRKEGQNVTLSCEQNLNHDAMYWYRQDPGQGLRLIYYSQIVNDFQKGDIAEGYSVSREKKESFPLTVTSAQKNPTAFYLCASSSDSNEQFFGPGTRLTVL.